This is a list of T cell receptor beta chains from one sample in a study of T cell responses to AZD1222 COVID-19 vaccine. Sequencing used immunoSEQ multiplex PCR; TCRdb keeps in-frame clones, though not all of them. The data hold about 160,000 clones, with more than 80% observed a single time. Material: peripheral blood, obtained on day 0 of AZD1222 vaccination. All receptors come from an adult in good health. The CDR3 runs from the conserved cysteine through the conserved F or W. The D gene is left open where the match is weak. Clone size, where shown, is once, few, many, or a class for clones that have expanded.

TRBJ2-1	.	.	TRBV28	CASSLKTPYNEQFF	TGTGCCAGCAGTTTGAAGACACCTTACAATGAGCAGTTCTTC
TRBJ2-1	.	.	TRBV23-1	CASSQWQESSYNEQFF	TGCGCCAGCAGTCAATGGCAGGAGAGCTCCTACAATGAGCAGTTCTTC
TRBJ2-3	.	.	TRBV7-9	CASSLAGNTQYF	TGTGCCAGCAGCTTAGCGGGGAATACGCAGTATTTT
TRBJ2-3	.	.	TRBV5-1	CASSLAGGTSTDTQYF	TGCGCCAGCAGCTTGGCAGGGGGGACCAGCACAGATACGCAGTATTTT
TRBJ2-1	TRBD1	.	TRBV5-1	CASSQDRASVYNEQFF	TGCGCCAGCAGCCAGGACAGGGCCTCCGTGTACAATGAGCAGTTCTTC
TRBJ1-3	.	.	TRBV19	CASSSTLPGETGNTIYF	TGTGCCAGTAGTTCAACCCTGCCAGGGGAAACTGGAAACACCATATATTTT
TRBJ1-1	.	.	TRBV3-1/TRBV3-2	CASSQLSGNTEAFF	TGTGCCAGCAGCCAACTTAGTGGGAACACTGAAGCTTTCTTT
TRBJ2-1	.	.	TRBV18	CASSPLPSDELGYNEQFF	TGTGCCAGCTCACCACTACCCTCAGACGAGTTGGGCTACAATGAGCAGTTCTTC
TRBJ1-2	.	.	TRBV11-2	CASSLDIGEANYGYTF	TGTGCCAGCAGCTTAGATATTGGGGAAGCTAACTATGGCTACACCTTC
TRBJ1-1	.	.	TRBV6-5	CASSYREEAFF	TGTGCCAGCAGTTACAGGGAAGAAGCTTTCTTT
TRBJ1-3	TRBD1	.	TRBV30	CAFYYSDRLSGNTIYF	TGTGCCTTTTATTACTCGGACAGGCTTTCTGGAAACACCATATATTTT
TRBJ1-2	.	.	TRBV14	CASSRGGLSNYGYTF	TGTGCCAGCAGCCGAGGGGGACTTTCTAACTATGGCTACACCTTC
TRBJ1-1	.	.	TRBV25-1	CASTRGTEAFF	TGTGCCAGCACCCGGGGGACTGAAGCTTTCTTT
TRBJ1-1	.	.	TRBV28	CASSLRRDTEAFF	TGTGCCAGCAGTCTAAGACGGGACACTGAAGCTTTCTTT
TRBJ1-6	TRBD1	.	TRBV19	CASKQGGDRVNSPLHF	TGTGCCAGTAAACAAGGCGGGGACAGGGTTAATTCACCCCTCCACTTT
TRBJ1-6	.	.	TRBV9	CASSEGLGSPLHF	TGTGCCAGCAGCGAGGGCCTGGGGTCACCCCTCCACTTT
TRBJ2-2	.	once	TRBV30	CAWTRGGTGELFF	TGTGCCTGGACTCGAGGAGGCACCGGGGAGCTGTTTTTT
TRBJ1-6	TRBD1	.	TRBV9	CASGRDRTTNSPLHF	TGTGCCAGCGGAAGGGACAGAACAACTAATTCACCCCTCCACTTT
TRBJ2-5	.	.	TRBV11-2	CASSPTSVGAQETQYF	TGTGCCAGCAGCCCGACCTCCGTGGGGGCGCAAGAGACCCAGTACTTC
TRBJ1-2	.	.	TRBV3-1/TRBV3-2	CASSQGHGYTF	TGTGCCAGCAGCCAAGGGCATGGCTACACCTTC
TRBJ2-1	TRBD2	.	TRBV5-4	CASSLLGGVNEQFF	TGTGCCAGCAGTCTTTTGGGGGGGGTCAATGAGCAGTTCTTC
TRBJ2-1	.	.	TRBV6-5	CASSYSISVTYNEQFF	TGTGCCAGCAGTTACTCGATCAGCGTTACCTACAATGAGCAGTTCTTC
TRBJ2-7	.	.	TRBV6-5	CASSYSGDSYEQYF	TGTGCCAGCAGTTACTCAGGGGACTCCTACGAGCAGTACTTC
TRBJ1-6	TRBD1	.	TRBV29-1	CSARDSWNSPLHF	TGCAGCGCCAGGGACAGTTGGAATTCACCCCTCCACTTT
TRBJ2-3	.	.	TRBV7-3	CASSLGRGPDTQYF	TGTGCCAGCAGCTTAGGGAGGGGGCCGGATACGCAGTATTTT
TRBJ1-1	.	.	TRBV29-1	CSVENWGTRNTEAFF	TGCAGCGTTGAGAATTGGGGGACAAGGAACACTGAAGCTTTCTTT
TRBJ2-7	.	.	TRBV9	CASSVPGSYEQYF	TGTGCCAGCAGCGTCCCAGGGTCCTACGAGCAGTACTTC
TRBJ2-7	.	.	TRBV7-9	CASSSGHAYEQYF	TGTGCCAGCAGCTCCGGACATGCCTACGAGCAGTACTTC
TRBJ2-5	.	.	TRBV6-5	CASRPDRFGETQYF	TGTGCCAGCAGGCCCGACAGATTTGGAGAGACCCAGTACTTC
TRBJ2-2	.	.	TRBV18	CASSPEGANTGELFF	TGTGCCAGCTCACCAGAGGGCGCGAACACCGGGGAGCTGTTTTTT
TRBJ2-6	.	.	TRBV7-9	CASSLDTGISGANVLTF	TGTGCCAGCAGCTTAGATACAGGCATCTCTGGGGCCAACGTCCTGACTTTC
TRBJ1-2	.	.	TRBV12-3/TRBV12-4	CASSLGLEDGYTF	TGTGCCAGCAGTTTGGGTCTGGAGGACGGCTACACCTTC
TRBJ2-2	.	.	TRBV7-9	CASSPEGGAGTGELFF	TGTGCCAGCAGCCCCGAGGGGGGGGCTGGCACCGGGGAGCTGTTTTTT
TRBJ2-3	TRBD2	.	TRBV7-3	CASSLMNLAGADTQYF	TGTGCCAGCAGCTTAATGAATCTAGCGGGGGCAGATACGCAGTATTTT
TRBJ2-3	.	.	TRBV6-5	CASSYSRQESTDTQYF	TGTGCCAGCAGTTACTCCCGACAGGAGAGCACAGATACGCAGTATTTT
TRBJ1-1	TRBD1	.	TRBV19	CASATGTAEAFF	TGTGCCAGTGCCACCGGGACAGCTGAAGCTTTCTTT
TRBJ1-2	TRBD1	.	TRBV4-2	CASTTPGTGPLMARGYTF	TGTGCCAGCACAACGCCCGGGACAGGGCCATTGATGGCGAGGGGCTACACCTTC
TRBJ2-4	TRBD2	.	TRBV7-3	CASSLSTGGKNIQYF	TGTGCCAGCAGCTTAAGTACGGGGGGCAAAAACATTCAGTACTTC
TRBJ2-3	TRBD1	.	TRBV5-6	CASSLADRGTDTQYF	TGTGCCAGCAGCTTGGCGGACAGGGGCACAGATACGCAGTATTTT